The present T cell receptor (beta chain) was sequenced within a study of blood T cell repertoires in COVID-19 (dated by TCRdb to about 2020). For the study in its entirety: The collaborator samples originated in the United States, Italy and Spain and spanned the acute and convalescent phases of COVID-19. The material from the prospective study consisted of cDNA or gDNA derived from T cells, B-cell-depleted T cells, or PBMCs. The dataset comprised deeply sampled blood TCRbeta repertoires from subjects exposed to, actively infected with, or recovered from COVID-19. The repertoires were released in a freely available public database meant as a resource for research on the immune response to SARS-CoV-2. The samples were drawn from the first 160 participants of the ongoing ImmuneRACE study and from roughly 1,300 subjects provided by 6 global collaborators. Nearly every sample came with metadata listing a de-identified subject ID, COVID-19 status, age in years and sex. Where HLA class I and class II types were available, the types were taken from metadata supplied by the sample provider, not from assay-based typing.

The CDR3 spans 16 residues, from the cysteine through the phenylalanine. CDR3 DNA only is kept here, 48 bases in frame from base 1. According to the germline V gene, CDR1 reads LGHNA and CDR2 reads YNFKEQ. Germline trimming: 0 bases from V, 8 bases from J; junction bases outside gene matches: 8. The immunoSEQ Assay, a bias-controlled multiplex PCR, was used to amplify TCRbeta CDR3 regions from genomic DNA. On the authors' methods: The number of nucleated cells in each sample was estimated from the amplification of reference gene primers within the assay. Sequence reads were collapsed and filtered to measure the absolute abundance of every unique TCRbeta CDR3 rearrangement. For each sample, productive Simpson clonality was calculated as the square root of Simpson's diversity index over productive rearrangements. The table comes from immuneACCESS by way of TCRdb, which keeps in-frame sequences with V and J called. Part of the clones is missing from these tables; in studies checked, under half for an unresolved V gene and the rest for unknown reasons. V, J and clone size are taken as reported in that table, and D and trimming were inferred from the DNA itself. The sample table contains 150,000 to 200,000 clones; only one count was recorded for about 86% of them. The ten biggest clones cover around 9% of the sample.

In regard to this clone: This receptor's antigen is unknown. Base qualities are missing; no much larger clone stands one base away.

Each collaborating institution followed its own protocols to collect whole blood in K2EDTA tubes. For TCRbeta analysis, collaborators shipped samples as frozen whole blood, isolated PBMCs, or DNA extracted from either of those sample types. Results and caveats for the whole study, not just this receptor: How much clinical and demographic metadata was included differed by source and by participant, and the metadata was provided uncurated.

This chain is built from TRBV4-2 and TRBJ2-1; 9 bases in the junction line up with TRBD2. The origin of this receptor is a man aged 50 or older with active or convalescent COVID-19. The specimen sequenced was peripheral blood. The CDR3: CASSQDRAGGPDEQFF. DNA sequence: TGTGCCAGCAGCCAAGATCGAGCGGGGGGCCCTGATGAGCAGTTCTTC.